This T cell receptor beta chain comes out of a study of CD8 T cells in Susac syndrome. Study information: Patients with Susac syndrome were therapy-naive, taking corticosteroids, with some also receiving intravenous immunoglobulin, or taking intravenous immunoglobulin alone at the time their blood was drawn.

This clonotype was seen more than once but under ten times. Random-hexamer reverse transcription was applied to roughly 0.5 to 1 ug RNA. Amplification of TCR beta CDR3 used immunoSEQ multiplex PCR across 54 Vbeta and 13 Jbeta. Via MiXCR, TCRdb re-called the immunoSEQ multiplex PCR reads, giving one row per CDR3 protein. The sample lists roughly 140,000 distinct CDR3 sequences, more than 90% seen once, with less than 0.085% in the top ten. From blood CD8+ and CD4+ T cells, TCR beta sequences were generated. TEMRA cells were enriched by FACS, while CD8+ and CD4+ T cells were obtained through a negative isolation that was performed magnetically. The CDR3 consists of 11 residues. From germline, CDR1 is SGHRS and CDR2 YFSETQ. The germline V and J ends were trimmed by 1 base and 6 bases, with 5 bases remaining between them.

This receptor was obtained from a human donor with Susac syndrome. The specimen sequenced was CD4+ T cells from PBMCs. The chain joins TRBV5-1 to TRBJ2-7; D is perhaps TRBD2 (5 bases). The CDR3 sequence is CASSLSGEQYF. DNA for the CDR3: TGCGCCAGCAGCTTGAGCGGCGAGCAGTACTTC.